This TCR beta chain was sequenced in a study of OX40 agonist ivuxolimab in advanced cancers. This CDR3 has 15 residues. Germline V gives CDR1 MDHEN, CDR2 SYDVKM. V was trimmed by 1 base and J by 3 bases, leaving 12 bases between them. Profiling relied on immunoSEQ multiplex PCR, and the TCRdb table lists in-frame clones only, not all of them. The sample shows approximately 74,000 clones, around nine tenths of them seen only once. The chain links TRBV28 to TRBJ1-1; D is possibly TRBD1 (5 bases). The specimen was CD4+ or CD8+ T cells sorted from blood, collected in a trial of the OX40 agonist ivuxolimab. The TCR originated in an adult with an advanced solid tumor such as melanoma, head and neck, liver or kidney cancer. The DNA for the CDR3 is TGTGCCAGCAGTTTATATTGGGGGGGGGACACTGAAGCTTTCTTT. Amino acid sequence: CASSLYWGGDTEAFF.